The 16 T cell receptor beta chains presented below share a single source sample, sequenced in a study of CD4 T cells in relation to SARS-CoV-2 and coronaviruses. The unexposed donors gave CD4+ T cells in about 2011-2019, prior to COVID-19. After less than 11 days of culture, CD4+ T cells were isolated. Method: immunoSEQ multiplex PCR; TCRdb's copy keeps in-frame clones and lacks some. The sample shows some 20,000 clones, around 75% of them seen only once. No antigens are known for them. The sequenced material came from CD4+ T cells from PBMCs, cultured in vitro. Receptors originate from a human donor in good health.

Comment on this clone: One junction end disagrees with the germline gene, perhaps due to a read error. The chain combines TRBV28 with TRBJ1-1, with D uncertain. CDR3 length: 11 amino acids. Per the germline V gene, CDR1 is MDHEN and CDR2 is SYDVKM. The CDR3 protein is CASSLGRVLGF. CDR3 in DNA: TGTGCCAGCAGTCTGGGGAGGGTTCTGGGCTTT.

The CDR3 region has the DNA TGTGCCAGCAGCTTAGATGGGTCGGTTAATGAGCAGTTCTTC. This gives the protein CASSLDGSVNEQFF. The V and J genes are TRBV11-3 and TRBJ2-1; D is undetermined. Germline CDR1 and CDR2: SGHNT and YENEEA. V lost 0 bases and J lost 7, with 10 bases in between. This CDR3 spans 14 amino acids.

The J gene is TRBJ2-5, the V gene TRBV2; 10 nucleotides align to TRBD1. J lost 7 bases, V lost 5 bases, and 4 bases had no gene match. Germline assignment: CDR1 SNHLY and CDR2 FYNNEI. CDR3 length: 13 residues. CDR3 region: CASSRDRGGTQYF. CDR3 nucleotide sequence: TGTGCCAGCAGTCGGGACAGGGGCGGGACCCAGTACTTC. Full variable domain (outside the CDR3, taken from reference TRBV2 and TRBJ2-5): EPEVTQTPSHQVTQMGQEVILRCVPISNHLYFYWYRQILGQKVEFLVSFYNNEISEKSEIFDDQFSVERPDGSNFTLKIRSTKLEDSAMYFCASSRDRGGTQYFGPGTRLLVL.

The genes are TRBV30 and TRBJ2-7; 7 nucleotides agree with TRBD1. The CDR3 loop spans 13 amino acids. The V segment lost 8 bases and the J segment 2 bases; nucleotides outside the gene matches: 9. In germline, CDR1 is GTSNPN, CDR2 SVGIG (reference sequence). The CDR3 spells CAGEDTGAYEQYF. In DNA form, the CDR3 reads TGTGCCGGGGAAGATACAGGGGCCTACGAGCAGTACTTC.

This chain uses TRBV15 with TRBJ1-2; 9 bases are shared with TRBD1. The CDR3 has 14 amino acids. Trimming removed 1 base from V and 9 bases from J; junction bases left unmatched: 6. Looked up from germline, CDR1 is LNHNV and CDR2 is YYDKDF (reference sequence). CDR3 in amino acids: CATSRGGQGMSYTF. As DNA, the CDR3 is TGTGCCACCAGCAGAGGAGGACAGGGGATGAGCTACACCTTC.

The sample holds a few counts of this clone. V is TRBV28 and J is TRBJ2-1; 12 bases line up with TRBD2. Germline lookup yields CDR1 MDHEN and CDR2 SYDVKM. This CDR3 has 14 amino acids. V was clipped by 8 bases and J by 9 bases; unmatched bases: 8. The CDR3 DNA reads as TGTGCCAGCCACAGACTAGCGGGGGCCCTTGAGCAGTTCTTC. Amino acids: CASHRLAGALEQFF. Filled out from reference TRBV28 and TRBJ2-1, the complete variable domain reads DVKVTQSSRYLVKRTGEKVFLECVQDMDHENMFWYRQDPGLGLRLIYFSYDVKMKEKGDIPEGYSVSREKKERFSLILESASTNQTSMYLCASHRLAGALEQFFGPGTRLTVL.

J is TRBJ2-2 and V is TRBV6-2 or TRBV6-3; TRBD2 aligns across 10 bases. Germline loops: CDR1 MNHEY, CDR2 SVGEGT. The CDR3 loop spans 17 amino acids. After removal of 6 bases from V and 8 bases from J, the junction contained 15 bases not matched to a gene. CDR3 DNA: TGTGCCAGCAGACCTTGGGGGCTAGCGGGAGAAGTGGGGGAGCTGTTTTTT. This translates into CASRPWGLAGEVGELFF.

This clone has just a few counts. The chain joins TRBV11-2 to TRBJ2-1, with 8 nucleotides matching TRBD2. The CDR3 has 17 amino acids. Trimming cost V 2 bases and J 3 bases; bases outside gene matches: 9. Germline V gene lookup returns CDR1 SGHAT and CDR2 FQNNGV. The CDR3 nucleotides are TGTGCCAGCAGCTTACTCCCAGCGGGAGATGACTACAATGAGCAGTTCTTC. Residues: CASSLLPAGDDYNEQFF.

The chain uses TRBV7-3 and TRBJ2-5; TRBD1 is a possible D gene (6 bases). This CDR3 region has 14 residues. Trimming stripped 3 bases from V and 2 bases from J, with 10 bases between. The germline V gene encodes CDR1 SGHTA and CDR2 FQGTGA. The CDR3 nucleotides are TGTGCCAGCAGCTTCCAGGGGTTGCAAGAGACCCAGTACTTC. Residues: CASSFQGLQETQYF.

The gene calls are TRBV11-2 and TRBJ1-6, with D tentatively TRBD1 (5 bases). V dropped 8 bases and J dropped 12 bases, with 14 bases sitting between them. The length of the CDR3 is 12 residues. Looked up from germline, CDR1 is SGHAT and CDR2 is FQNNGV. The CDR3 DNA sequence: TGTGCCAGCGGCGATGGGGGATTACCCCTCCACTTT. This codes for CASGDGGLPLHF.

As DNA, the CDR3 is TGTGCCAGCAGGGGGCAAGAGACCCAGTACTTC. It is translated as CASRGQETQYF. The chain joins TRBV2 to TRBJ2-5, with D unresolved. The germline V and J ends were trimmed by 6 bases and 2 bases, with 4 bases remaining between them. The CDR3 covers 11 residues. In germline, CDR1 is SNHLY, CDR2 FYNNEI.

This chain uses TRBV27 with TRBJ2-1; TRBD1 matches 7 bases. The CDR3 is 14 amino acids. The trim removed 7 bases at V and 6 bases at J, leaving 9 bases unmatched. Germline CDR1 is MNHEY and CDR2 is SMNVEV (reference sequence). The CDR3 DNA sequence: TGTGCCAGCAAGGGACAGAGTCGAATCAATGAGCAGTTCTTC. This encodes CASKGQSRINEQFF.

This chain uses TRBV12-3 or TRBV12-4 with TRBJ1-2; D ambiguous. The ends were cut back, 3 bases at V and 8 bases at J, with 7 bases in the middle. The CDR3 is 11 residues long. In DNA, the CDR3 is TGTGCCAGCAGTTTTGGGTCCGGCTACACCTTC. Protein sequence: CASSFGSGYTF.

This clone came up a few times. V gene TRBV9 combines with J gene TRBJ2-3, with unresolved D. CDR3 length: 13 residues. V lost 6 bases and J lost 3, with 11 bases in between. The germline V gene encodes CDR1 SGDLS and CDR2 YYNGEE. The CDR3 region is CASNPAVTDTQYF. In nucleotides, the CDR3 is TGTGCCAGCAATCCGGCGGTTACAGATACGCAGTATTTT.

J is TRBJ1-2 and V is TRBV3-1 (or the pseudogene TRBV3-2); possibly TRBD1 for D (5 bases). From germline, CDR1 is LGHDT and CDR2 YNNKEL (reference sequence). V lost 1 base and J 8 bases, leaving 11 bases between the germline ends. This CDR3 contains 13 residues. The CDR3 DNA follows: TGTGCCAGCAGCCAAGGAGGGGTGCGAGGCTACACCTTC. As protein: CASSQGGVRGYTF.

The gene calls are TRBV19 and TRBJ1-5; 9 bases are a match to TRBD1. With 9 bases clipped from V and 2 bases from J, the junction kept 5 bases outside the gene matches. Germline CDR1 and CDR2: LNHDA and SQIVND (reference sequence). The CDR3 is made up of 14 amino acids. CDR3 region: CARGDRACNQPQHF. As DNA, the CDR3 is TGTGCCAGGGGGGACAGGGCATGCAATCAGCCCCAGCATTTT.